Sequencing of this TCR beta chain was carried out in a study of blood T cell repertoires in COVID-19. The junction had 3 bases not matched to a gene; V was cut back by 1 base and J by 2 bases. Germline V gene data show CDR1 as MGHDK and CDR2 as SYGVNS. The CDR3 contains 15 residues. Individuals drawn from under 30 US areas were roughly 18 to 89 years old. The assay was immunoSEQ multiplex PCR, and TCRdb's table has in-frame clones only and misses some. The table has fewer than 250,000 clones, around 85% seen once; the top ten hold roughly 3.8%. This clonotype was sampled from a woman aged 40 to 50 with acute COVID-19. The chain joins TRBV25-1 to TRBJ2-7; 9 bases are shared with TRBD1. The sequencing sample was made of PBMCs or T cells enriched from blood (not recorded which). CDR3 sequence: CASSELGDRAYEQYF. The CDR3 nucleotides read TGTGCCAGCAGTGAATTAGGGGACAGGGCCTACGAGCAGTACTTC.